This is a list of T cell receptor beta chains from one sample in a study of sequential checkpoint blockade in melanoma. TCRdb's copy holds only in-frame clones and misses some; the assay was immunoSEQ multiplex PCR. This table has approximately 11,000 clones, roughly 75% appearing once. The source material was CD8+ T cells sorted from blood (inferred from file names), sampled from a patient given nivolumab and ipilimumab in sequence. These receptor sequences come from a human donor with melanoma. CDR3s include the opening cysteine and the closing phenylalanine or tryptophan. The D gene is left open where the match is weak. Where a row states a size, it is once, few, many or the class of an expanded clone; other rows omit it.

TRBD1	TRBV7-8	TRBJ1-2	NA	CASSSDRAKARGGYTF	TGTGCCAGCAGCTCAGACAGGGCAAAGGCCCGAGGGGGCTACACCTTC
NA	TRBV14	TRBJ2-1	NA	CASSQLRGTEQFF	TGTGCCAGCAGCCAACTCAGGGGCACTGAGCAGTTCTTC
NA	TRBV15	TRBJ2-7	NA	CATSTRGHYEQYF	TGTGCCACCAGCACTCGAGGCCACTACGAGCAGTACTTC
TRBD1	TRBV4-1	TRBJ2-7	NA	CASSPMPGGISYEQYF	TGCGCCAGCAGCCCCATGCCAGGGGGCATCTCCTACGAGCAGTACTTC
TRBD1	TRBV27	TRBJ1-2	NA	CASSLSSGGGYYGYTF	TGTGCCAGCAGTTTATCTTCAGGGGGCGGCTACTATGGCTACACCTTC
NA	TRBV29-1	TRBJ1-1	NA	CSVEVRGSDTEAFF	TGCAGCGTTGAAGTTAGGGGCTCGGACACTGAAGCTTTCTTT
NA	TRBV11-2	TRBJ2-7	NA	CASSSGLTYEQYF	TGTGCCAGCAGCTCCGGACTAACGTACGAGCAGTACTTC
NA	TRBV9	TRBJ2-1	NA	CASSVGGQGEQFF	TGTGCCAGCAGCGTAGGTGGGCAAGGTGAGCAGTTCTTC
TRBD1	TRBV6-1	TRBJ1-2	NA	CASGTGTGYGYTF	TGTGCCAGCGGAACCGGGACAGGTTATGGCTACACCTTC
TRBD1	TRBV7-9	TRBJ2-7	NA	CASRPGTAYEQYF	TGTGCCAGCAGGCCCGGGACAGCCTACGAGCAGTACTTC
NA	TRBV28	TRBJ1-5	few	CASSLTFSSNQPQHF	TGTGCCAGCAGTTTAACTTTTAGTAGCAATCAGCCCCAGCATTTT
NA	TRBV7-3	TRBJ2-3	once	CASSFFGGDTDTQYF	TGTGCCAGCAGCTTTTTTGGCGGGGACACAGATACGCAGTATTTT
NA	TRBV5-1	TRBJ2-5	few	CASSREDWRGTQYF	TGCGCCAGCAGCCGGGAAGACTGGCGCGGGACCCAGTACTTC
TRBD1	TRBV7-3	TRBJ1-1	once	CASSETGGLNTEAFF	TGTGCCAGCAGCGAGACAGGGGGCCTGAACACTGAAGCTTTCTTT
NA	TRBV19	TRBJ1-5	NA	CASMYQGSQPQHF	TGTGCCAGTATGTATCAGGGAAGTCAGCCCCAGCATTTT
NA	TRBV9	TRBJ1-2	few	CASQSPDGYTF	TGTGCCAGTCAAAGCCCCGATGGCTACACCTTC
NA	TRBV19	TRBJ1-1	few	CASSIFLNTEAFF	TGTGCCAGTAGTATCTTCTTGAACACTGAAGCTTTCTTT
TRBD2	TRBV4-2	TRBJ2-7	once	CASSQGQLAGVIYEQYF	TGTGCCAGCAGCCAAGGACAACTAGCGGGAGTTATCTACGAGCAGTACTTC
NA	TRBV29-1	TRBJ2-7	NA	CSVVGTLRYEQYF	TGCAGCGTTGTAGGGACTCTTAGATACGAGCAGTACTTC
TRBD1	TRBV10-3	TRBJ1-1	few	CAISEFPGGRNTEAFF	TGTGCCATCAGTGAGTTCCCAGGGGGACGGAACACTGAAGCTTTCTTT
TRBD1	TRBV4-1	TRBJ2-7	NA	CASSQEPGQGHYEQYF	TGCGCCAGCAGCCAGGAGCCGGGACAGGGGCACTACGAGCAGTACTTC
NA	TRBV5-1	TRBJ1-2	few	CASSLEGSSGVFNGYTF	TGCGCCAGCAGCTTGGAGGGGTCCAGTGGGGTTTTTAATGGCTACACCTTC
NA	TRBV5-4	TRBJ1-5	few	CASSYGVNQPQHF	TGTGCCAGCAGCTATGGAGTGAATCAGCCCCAGCATTTT
NA	TRBV28	TRBJ2-1	NA	CASSISTTFGSEQFF	TGTGCCAGCAGTATCTCGACCACATTCGGGAGTGAGCAGTTCTTC
TRBD2	TRBV9	TRBJ2-1	NA	CASSVGGLAGDEQFF	TGTGCCAGCAGCGTAGGGGGACTAGCGGGAGATGAGCAGTTCTTC
TRBD1	TRBV5-6	TRBJ2-1	NA	CASSFDRGFGNEQFF	TGTGCCAGCAGCTTCGACAGGGGGTTCGGCAATGAGCAGTTCTTC
TRBD1	TRBV4-2	TRBJ1-1	NA	CASSQVDRGAEAFF	TGTGCCAGCAGCCAAGTAGACAGGGGGGCTGAAGCTTTCTTT
NA	TRBV27	TRBJ1-4	NA	CASSLSAEGVLNEKLFF	TGTGCCAGCAGTTTATCAGCCGAAGGGGTACTTAATGAAAAACTGTTTTTT
TRBD2	TRBV29-1	TRBJ2-1	NA	CSVEGGVLAATGNEQFF	TGCAGCGTTGAAGGCGGGGTACTAGCGGCGACCGGGAATGAGCAGTTCTTC
TRBD2	TRBV4-3	TRBJ2-7	NA	CASSQDTSGIYEQYF	TGCGCCAGCAGCCAAGATACTAGCGGGATCTACGAGCAGTACTTC
NA	TRBV4-1	TRBJ1-5	NA	CASSQDNGGYQPQHF	TGCGCCAGCAGCCAAGATAACGGAGGTTATCAGCCCCAGCATTTT
TRBD1	TRBV7-8	TRBJ1-4	few	CASSTTGELNEKLFF	TGTGCCAGCAGCACCACAGGGGAATTAAATGAAAAACTGTTTTTT
NA	TRBV6-4	TRBJ2-7	NA	CASSVDRNPYEQYF	TGTGCCAGCAGTGTAGACAGGAACCCCTACGAGCAGTACTTC
NA	TRBV9	TRBJ2-7	NA	CASSVDSPGDEQYF	TGTGCCAGCAGCGTAGATTCCCCGGGGGACGAGCAGTACTTC
NA	TRBV11-2	TRBJ1-2	NA	CASSLVAGAGYGYTF	TGTGCCAGCAGCTTAGTTGCAGGGGCTGGCTATGGCTACACCTTC
TRBD1	TRBV15	TRBJ2-5	few	CATSRDRTGLETQYF	TGTGCCACCAGCAGAGACAGGACAGGGTTAGAGACCCAGTACTTC
TRBD1	TRBV7-6	TRBJ1-4	NA	CASSTIDRAGEKLFF	TGTGCCAGCAGCACCATAGACAGGGCGGGGGAAAAACTGTTTTTT
NA	TRBV4-1	TRBJ2-3	NA	CASSQDRGGEGDTQYF	TGCGCCAGCAGCCAAGATAGGGGGGGAGAAGGAGATACGCAGTATTTT
TRBD1	TRBV28	TRBJ2-7	NA	CASSWTGVGSYEQYF	TGTGCCAGCAGTTGGACAGGGGTGGGCTCCTACGAGCAGTACTTC
NA	TRBV4-1	TRBJ1-2	NA	CASSQDLNYGYTF	TGCGCCAGCAGCCAAGATCTAAACTATGGCTACACCTTC
NA	TRBV7-8	TRBJ2-2	NA	CASSLEQFRELFF	TGTGCCAGCAGCTTAGAACAGTTCCGGGAGCTGTTTTTT
TRBD1	TRBV19	TRBJ1-5	NA	CASTDRGNQPQHF	TGTGCCAGTACGGACAGGGGCAATCAGCCCCAGCATTTT
TRBD1	TRBV4-1	TRBJ2-7	NA	CASSQDGGTGNEQYF	TGCGCCAGCAGCCAAGACGGGGGGACAGGGAACGAGCAGTACTTC
TRBD1	TRBV28	TRBJ2-7	medium-sized	CASSFDRATNEQYF	TGTGCCAGCAGCTTCGACAGGGCTACCAACGAGCAGTACTTC
NA	TRBV29-1	TRBJ1-1	NA	CSVEIGTEAFF	TGCAGCGTTGAAATCGGCACTGAAGCTTTCTTT
NA	TRBV28	TRBJ2-4	medium-sized	CASSLRGSENIQYF	TGTGCCAGCAGTTTACGGGGATCTGAAAACATTCAGTACTTC
TRBD2	TRBV27	TRBJ2-1	NA	CASRPGLEIFNEQFF	TGTGCCAGCAGGCCGGGACTAGAGATTTTCAATGAGCAGTTCTTC
NA	TRBV7-2	TRBJ2-7	NA	CASSFFGESYEQYF	TGTGCCAGCAGCTTTTTCGGTGAATCCTACGAGCAGTACTTC
TRBD2	TRBV5-6	TRBJ2-1	NA	CATSGGSSYNEQFF	TGTGCCACCTCTGGCGGGAGCTCCTACAATGAGCAGTTCTTC
NA	TRBV7-2	TRBJ2-7	few	CASSSSIPEDEQYF	TGTGCCAGCAGCTCGTCCATCCCTGAGGACGAGCAGTACTTC
NA	TRBV5-6	TRBJ2-1	NA	CASSKDLFSYNEQFF	TGTGCCAGCAGCAAGGACTTGTTCTCCTACAATGAGCAGTTCTTC
TRBD2	TRBV27	TRBJ2-7	NA	CASSLGGSIYEQYF	TGTGCCAGCAGTTTAGGCGGGAGTATCTACGAGCAGTACTTC
NA	TRBV19	TRBJ1-5	NA	CASSHNYDESQPQHF	TGTGCCAGTAGTCACAACTACGACGAAAGCCAGCCCCAGCATTTT
TRBD1	TRBV27	TRBJ2-7	NA	CASQGQGSYEQYF	TGTGCCAGCCAAGGACAGGGGAGCTACGAGCAGTACTTC
NA	TRBV4-1	TRBJ1-1	NA	CASSQIEDSNTEAFF	TGCGCCAGCAGCCAAATAGAGGACTCGAACACTGAAGCTTTCTTT
NA	TRBV4-1	TRBJ1-5	NA	CASSMLGGINQPQHF	TGCGCCAGCAGTATGCTTGGAGGTATCAATCAGCCCCAGCATTTT
NA	TRBV19	TRBJ1-5	NA	CASSIGGIYSNQPQHF	TGTGCCAGTAGTATAGGAGGGATCTATAGCAATCAGCCCCAGCATTTT
NA	TRBV7-9	TRBJ1-5	once	CASSLGVNQPQHF	TGTGCCAGCAGCTTAGGCGTCAATCAGCCCCAGCATTTT
NA	TRBV14	TRBJ2-7	NA	CASSLYPNSYEQYF	TGTGCCAGCAGTCTCTATCCCAACTCCTACGAGCAGTACTTC